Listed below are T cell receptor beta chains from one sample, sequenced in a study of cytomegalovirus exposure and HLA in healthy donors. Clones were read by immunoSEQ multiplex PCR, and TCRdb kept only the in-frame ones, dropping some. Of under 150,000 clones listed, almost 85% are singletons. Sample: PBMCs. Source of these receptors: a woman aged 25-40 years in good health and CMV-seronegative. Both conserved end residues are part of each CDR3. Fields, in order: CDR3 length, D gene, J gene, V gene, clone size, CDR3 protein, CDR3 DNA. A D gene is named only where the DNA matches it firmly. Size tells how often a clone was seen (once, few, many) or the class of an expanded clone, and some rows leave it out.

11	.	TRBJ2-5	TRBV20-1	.	CSARDFRTQYF	TGCAGTGCTAGAGATTTCAGGACCCAGTACTTC
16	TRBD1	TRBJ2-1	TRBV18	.	CASSTGGPRRSGQEFF	TGTGCCAGCTCAACAGGGGGCCCCCGACGGTCTGGACAGGAGTTCTTC
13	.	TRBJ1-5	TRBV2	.	CASSEESSQPQHF	TGTGCCAGCAGTGAGGAGAGTTCTCAGCCCCAGCATTTT
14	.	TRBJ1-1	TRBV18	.	CASSQSEGDTEAFF	TGTGCCAGCTCACAGAGTGAGGGGGACACTGAAGCTTTCTTT
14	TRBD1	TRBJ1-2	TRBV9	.	CASSPTGQGYGYTF	TGTGCCAGCAGCCCCACCGGACAGGGCTATGGCTACACCTTC
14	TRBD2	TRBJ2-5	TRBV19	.	CASSNGGVEETQYF	TGTGCCAGTAGTAACGGGGGGGTCGAGGAGACCCAGTACTTC
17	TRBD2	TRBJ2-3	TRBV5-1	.	CASSLAYFGGGEDTQYF	TGCGCCAGCAGCTTGGCCTACTTTGGCGGGGGGGAAGATACGCAGTATTTT
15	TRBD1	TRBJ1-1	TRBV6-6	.	CASRQKTGGNTEAFF	TGTGCCAGCAGACAAAAGACAGGGGGCAACACTGAAGCTTTCTTT
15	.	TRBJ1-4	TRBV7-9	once	CASSPPEGEREKLFF	TGTGCCAGCAGCCCTCCCGAGGGAGAAAGGGAAAAACTGTTTTTT
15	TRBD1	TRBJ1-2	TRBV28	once	CASSPGDRGRGGYTF	TGTGCCAGCAGTCCAGGGGACAGGGGTAGGGGGGGCTACACCTTC
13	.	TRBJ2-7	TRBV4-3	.	CASSPGLAYEQYF	TGCGCCAGCAGCCCAGGTCTTGCCTACGAGCAGTACTTC
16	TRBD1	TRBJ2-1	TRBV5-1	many	CASSVTGGASYNEQFF	TGCGCCAGCAGCGTAACAGGGGGCGCATCCTACAATGAGCAGTTCTTC
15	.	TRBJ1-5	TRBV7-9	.	CASSLRQTSNQPQHF	TGTGCCAGCAGCTTGCGGCAAACTAGCAATCAGCCCCAGCATTTT
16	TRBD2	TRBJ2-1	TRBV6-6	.	CASAELAGEFTNEQFF	TGTGCCAGCGCCGAGCTAGCGGGGGAGTTCACCAATGAGCAGTTCTTC
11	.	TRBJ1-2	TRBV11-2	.	CASSLHNGYTF	TGTGCCAGCAGCTTACACAATGGCTACACCTTC
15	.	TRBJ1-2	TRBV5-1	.	CASSLGIEQYYGYTF	TGCGCCAGCAGCTTGGGAATAGAACAGTACTATGGCTACACCTTC
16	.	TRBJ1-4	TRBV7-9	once	CASSLGGGGAYEKLFF	TGTGCCAGCAGCTTAGGCGGGGGGGGCGCGTACGAAAAACTGTTTTTT
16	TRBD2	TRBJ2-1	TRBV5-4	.	CASSLDTSGGFNEQFF	TGTGCCAGCAGCCTGGACACTAGCGGGGGGTTCAATGAGCAGTTCTTC
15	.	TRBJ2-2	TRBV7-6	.	CASTVQQGATGELFF	TGTGCCAGCACCGTACAGCAGGGCGCCACCGGGGAGCTGTTTTTT
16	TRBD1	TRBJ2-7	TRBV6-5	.	CASSSPARDRGLEQYF	TGTGCCAGCAGTTCCCCGGCCCGGGACAGGGGCCTCGAGCAGTACTTC
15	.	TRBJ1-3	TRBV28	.	CASSWGINSGNTIYF	TGTGCCAGCAGTTGGGGCATCAACTCTGGAAACACCATATATTTT
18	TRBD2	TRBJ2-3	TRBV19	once	CASSILLVAGGSTDTQYF	TGTGCCAGTAGTATCCTGCTAGTAGCGGGGGGAAGCACAGATACGCAGTATTTT
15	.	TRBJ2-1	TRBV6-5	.	CASSRQRSSYNEQFF	TGTGCCAGCAGCAGACAGCGAAGCTCCTACAATGAGCAGTTCTTC
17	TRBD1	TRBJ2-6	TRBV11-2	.	CATPKTGGTSGANVLTF	TGTGCCACCCCCAAGACAGGGGGGACATCAGGGGCCAACGTCCTGACTTTC
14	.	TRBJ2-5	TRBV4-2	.	CASSRPGQRETQYF	TGTGCCAGCAGCCGACCGGGACAAAGAGAGACCCAGTACTTC
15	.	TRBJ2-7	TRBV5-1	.	CASSLDQRSGYEQYF	TGCGCCAGCAGCTTGGATCAAAGGAGCGGCTACGAGCAGTACTTC
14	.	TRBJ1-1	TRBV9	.	CASSATVRVAEAFF	TGTGCCAGCAGCGCGACGGTTCGGGTTGCTGAAGCTTTCTTT
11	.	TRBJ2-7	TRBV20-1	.	CSVATAREQYF	TGCAGTGTTGCGACAGCCCGGGAGCAGTACTTC
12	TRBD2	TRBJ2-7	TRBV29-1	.	CSVVAGNYEQYF	TGCAGCGTTGTAGCGGGTAACTACGAGCAGTACTTC
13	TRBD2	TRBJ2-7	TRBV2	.	CASRLAGSYEQYF	TGTGCCAGCAGACTAGCGGGCTCCTACGAGCAGTACTTC
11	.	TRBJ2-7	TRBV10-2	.	CASKATYEQYF	TGCGCCAGCAAAGCGACCTACGAGCAGTACTTC
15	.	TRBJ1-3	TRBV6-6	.	CATQKADSSGNTIYF	TGTGCCACCCAAAAGGCGGATAGCTCTGGAAACACCATATATTTT
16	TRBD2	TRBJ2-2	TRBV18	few	CASSPRTARGTGELFF	TGTGCCAGCTCACCCCGGACTGCGCGGGGGACCGGGGAGCTGTTTTTT
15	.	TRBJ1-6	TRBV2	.	CASNGGGSYNSPLHF	TGTGCCAGCAACGGAGGAGGGTCGTATAATTCACCCCTCCACTTT
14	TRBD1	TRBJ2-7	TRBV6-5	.	CASRMGQGTYEQYF	TGTGCCAGCAGGATGGGACAGGGAACCTACGAGCAGTACTTC
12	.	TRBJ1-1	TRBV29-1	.	CSVSRGNTEAFF	TGCAGCGTTTCCAGGGGTAACACTGAAGCTTTCTTT
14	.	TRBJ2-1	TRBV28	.	CASRAAGKYNEQFF	TGTGCCAGCAGGGCCGCGGGGAAATACAATGAGCAGTTCTTC
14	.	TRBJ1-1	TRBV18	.	CASSPRTDSTEAFF	TGTGCCAGCTCACCACGAACGGACAGCACTGAAGCTTTCTTT
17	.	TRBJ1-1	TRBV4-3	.	CASSQDVWVSGRTEAFF	TGCGCCAGCAGCCAAGACGTTTGGGTCTCAGGGCGCACTGAAGCTTTCTTT
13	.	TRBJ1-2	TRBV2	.	CASSRGFGYGYTF	TGTGCCAGCAGTAGAGGGTTTGGCTATGGCTACACCTTC
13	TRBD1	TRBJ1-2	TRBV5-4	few	CASSSPGGYGYTF	TGTGCCAGCAGCTCGCCAGGGGGCTATGGCTACACCTTC
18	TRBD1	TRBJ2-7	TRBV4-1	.	CASSQDQGWGQGYYEQYF	TGCGCCAGCAGCCAAGATCAGGGGTGGGGACAGGGATACTACGAGCAGTACTTC
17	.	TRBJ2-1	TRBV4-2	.	CASSQDGIRGAVREQFF	TGTGCCAGCAGCCAAGATGGGATACGGGGGGCGGTTCGTGAGCAGTTCTTC
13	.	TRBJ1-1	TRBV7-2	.	CASSRTGISEAFF	TGTGCCAGCAGCCGAACAGGGATCAGTGAAGCTTTCTTT
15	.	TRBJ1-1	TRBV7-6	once	CASSLVDRANTEAFF	TGTGCCAGCAGCTTAGTGGACAGAGCGAACACTGAAGCTTTCTTT
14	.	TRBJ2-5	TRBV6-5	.	CASSPFGQGKTQYF	TGTGCCAGCAGCCCGTTCGGGCAGGGGAAGACCCAGTACTTC
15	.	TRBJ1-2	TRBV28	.	CASSLSSRGGYGYTF	TGTGCCAGCAGTTTATCTTCCCGGGGAGGCTATGGCTACACCTTC
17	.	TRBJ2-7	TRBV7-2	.	CASSLSGAGQLGYEQYF	TGTGCCAGCAGCTTAAGTGGGGCGGGACAGTTAGGCTACGAGCAGTACTTC
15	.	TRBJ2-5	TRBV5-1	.	CASSLYGFNQETQYF	TGCGCCAGCAGCTTGTACGGGTTTAACCAAGAGACCCAGTACTTC
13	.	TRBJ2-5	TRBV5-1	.	CASSFYREETQYF	TGCGCCAGCAGCTTCTACCGAGAAGAGACCCAGTACTTC
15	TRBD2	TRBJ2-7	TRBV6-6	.	CASSYSAGVGLEQYF	TGTGCCAGCAGTTACTCGGCGGGGGTAGGATTGGAGCAGTACTTC
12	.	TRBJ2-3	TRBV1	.	CTSRLAGDTQYF	TGCACCAGCAGGCTAGCGGGGGATACGCAGTATTTT
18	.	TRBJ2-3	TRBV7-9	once	CASSLASSWDLGTDTQYF	TGTGCCAGCAGCTTAGCGTCATCGTGGGACTTAGGCACAGATACGCAGTATTTT
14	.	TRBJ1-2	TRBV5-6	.	CASSWLEVNYGYTF	TGTGCCAGCAGCTGGCTGGAGGTGAACTATGGCTACACCTTC